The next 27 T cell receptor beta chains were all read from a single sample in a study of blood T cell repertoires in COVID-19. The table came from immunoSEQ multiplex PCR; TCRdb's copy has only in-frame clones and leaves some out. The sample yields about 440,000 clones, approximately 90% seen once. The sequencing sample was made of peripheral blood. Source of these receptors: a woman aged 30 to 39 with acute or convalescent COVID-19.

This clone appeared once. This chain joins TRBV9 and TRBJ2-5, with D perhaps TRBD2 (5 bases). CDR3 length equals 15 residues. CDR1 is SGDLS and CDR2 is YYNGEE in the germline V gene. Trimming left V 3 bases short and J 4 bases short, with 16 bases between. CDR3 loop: CASSAKTSIAETQYF. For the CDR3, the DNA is TGTGCCAGCAGCGCTAAAACTAGTATCGCAGAGACCCAGTACTTC.

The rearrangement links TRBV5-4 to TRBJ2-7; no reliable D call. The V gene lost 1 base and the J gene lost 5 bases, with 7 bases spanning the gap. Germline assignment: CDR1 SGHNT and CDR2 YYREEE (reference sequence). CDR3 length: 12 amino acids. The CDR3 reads CASSLRPNEQYF. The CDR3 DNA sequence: TGTGCCAGCAGCTTGCGCCCTAACGAGCAGTACTTC.

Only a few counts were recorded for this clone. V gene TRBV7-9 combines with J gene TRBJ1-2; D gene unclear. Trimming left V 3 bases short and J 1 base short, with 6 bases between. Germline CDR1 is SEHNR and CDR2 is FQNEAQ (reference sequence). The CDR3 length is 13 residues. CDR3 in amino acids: CASSFGDNYGYTF. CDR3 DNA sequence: TGTGCCAGCAGCTTCGGGGATAACTATGGCTACACCTTC. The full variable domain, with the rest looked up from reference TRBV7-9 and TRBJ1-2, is DTGVSQNPRHKITKRGQNVTFRCDPISEHNRLYWYRQTLGQGPEFLTYFQNEAQLEKSRLLSDRFSAERPKGSFSTLEIQRTEQGDSAMYLCASSFGDNYGYTFGSGTRLTVV.

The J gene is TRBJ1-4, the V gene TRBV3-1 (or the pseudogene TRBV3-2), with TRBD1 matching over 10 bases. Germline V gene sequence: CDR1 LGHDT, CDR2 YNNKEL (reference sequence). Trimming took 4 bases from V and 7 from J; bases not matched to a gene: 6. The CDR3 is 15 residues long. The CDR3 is CASSPRQGAGEKLFF. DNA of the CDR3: TGTGCCAGCAGCCCGCGACAGGGGGCGGGTGAAAAACTGTTTTTT.

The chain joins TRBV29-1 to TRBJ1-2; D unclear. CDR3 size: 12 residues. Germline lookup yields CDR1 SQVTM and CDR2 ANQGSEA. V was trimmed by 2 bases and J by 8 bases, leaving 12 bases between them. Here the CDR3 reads CSVEIPTRGYTF. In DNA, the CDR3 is TGCAGCGTTGAAATCCCAACCCGGGGCTACACCTTC.

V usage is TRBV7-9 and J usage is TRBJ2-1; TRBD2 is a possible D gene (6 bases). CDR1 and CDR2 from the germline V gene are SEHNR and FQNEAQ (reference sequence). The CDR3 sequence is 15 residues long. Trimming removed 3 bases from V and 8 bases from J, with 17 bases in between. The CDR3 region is CASSFTGGDLDEQFF. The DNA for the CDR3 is TGTGCCAGCAGCTTTACCGGCGGGGACTTGGATGAGCAGTTCTTC.

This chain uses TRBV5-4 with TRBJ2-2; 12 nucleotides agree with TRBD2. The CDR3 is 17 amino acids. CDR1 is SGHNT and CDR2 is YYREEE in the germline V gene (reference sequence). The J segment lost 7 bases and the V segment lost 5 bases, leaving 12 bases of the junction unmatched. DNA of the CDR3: TGTGCCAGCAGGCCAGACCTAGCGGGGGGGCCAATCGGGGAGCTGTTTTTT. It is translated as CASRPDLAGGPIGELFF.

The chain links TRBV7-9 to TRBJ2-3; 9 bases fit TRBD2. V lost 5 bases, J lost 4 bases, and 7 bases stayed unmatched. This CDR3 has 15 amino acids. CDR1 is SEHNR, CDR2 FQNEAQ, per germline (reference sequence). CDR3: CASSSGGGAADTQYF. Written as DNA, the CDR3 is TGTGCCAGCAGCAGCGGCGGGGGGGCAGCAGATACGCAGTATTTT.

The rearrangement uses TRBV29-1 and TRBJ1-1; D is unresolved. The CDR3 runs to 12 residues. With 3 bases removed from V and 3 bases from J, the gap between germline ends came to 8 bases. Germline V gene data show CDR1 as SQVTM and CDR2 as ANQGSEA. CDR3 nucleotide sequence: TGCAGCGTTGAGCCTCAGGACACTGAAGCTTTCTTT. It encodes CSVEPQDTEAFF.

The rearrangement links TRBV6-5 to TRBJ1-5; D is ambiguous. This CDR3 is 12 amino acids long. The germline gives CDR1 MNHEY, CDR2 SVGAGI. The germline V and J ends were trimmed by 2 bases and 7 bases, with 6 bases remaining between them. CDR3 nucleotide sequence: TGTGCCAGCAGTTACGAGCGGCAGCCCCAGCATTTT. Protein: CASSYERQPQHF.

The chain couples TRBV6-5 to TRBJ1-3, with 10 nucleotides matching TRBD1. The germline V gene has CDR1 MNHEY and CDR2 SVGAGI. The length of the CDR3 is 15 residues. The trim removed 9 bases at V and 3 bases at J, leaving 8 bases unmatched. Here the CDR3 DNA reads TGTGCCAGTGCGCTCGGGACAGGGGTTGGAAACACCATATATTTT. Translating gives CASALGTGVGNTIYF.

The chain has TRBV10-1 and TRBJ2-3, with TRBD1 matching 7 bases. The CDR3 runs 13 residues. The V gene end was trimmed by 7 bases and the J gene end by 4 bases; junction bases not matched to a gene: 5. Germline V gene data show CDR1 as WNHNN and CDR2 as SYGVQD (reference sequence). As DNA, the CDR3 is TGCGCCAGCAAAGGGGGCCCTTCAGATACGCAGTATTTT. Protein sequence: CASKGGPSDTQYF.

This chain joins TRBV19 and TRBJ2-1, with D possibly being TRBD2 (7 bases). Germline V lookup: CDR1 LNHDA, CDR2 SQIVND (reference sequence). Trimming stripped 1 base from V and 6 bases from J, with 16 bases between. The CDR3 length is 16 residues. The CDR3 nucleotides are TGTGCCAGTAGTATAGTTTCGGGGGGCCTAACCAATGAGCAGTTCTTC. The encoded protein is CASSIVSGGLTNEQFF.

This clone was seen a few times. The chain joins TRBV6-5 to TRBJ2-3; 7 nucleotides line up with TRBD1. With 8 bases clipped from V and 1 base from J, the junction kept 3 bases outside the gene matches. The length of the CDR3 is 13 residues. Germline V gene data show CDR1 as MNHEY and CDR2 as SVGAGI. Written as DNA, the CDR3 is TGTGCCAGCCGAGGGGGCCGCACAGATACGCAGTATTTT. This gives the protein CASRGGRTDTQYF.

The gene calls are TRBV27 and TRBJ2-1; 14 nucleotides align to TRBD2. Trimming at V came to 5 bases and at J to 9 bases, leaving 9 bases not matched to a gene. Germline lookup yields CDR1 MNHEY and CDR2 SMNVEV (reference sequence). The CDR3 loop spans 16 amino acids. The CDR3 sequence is CASSPPGTSGGSEQFF. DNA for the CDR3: TGTGCCAGCAGTCCCCCCGGGACTAGCGGGGGTAGTGAGCAGTTCTTC.

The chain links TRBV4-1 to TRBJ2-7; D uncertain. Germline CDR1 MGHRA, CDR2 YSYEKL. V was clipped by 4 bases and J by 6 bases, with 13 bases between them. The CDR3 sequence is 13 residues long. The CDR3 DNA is TGCGCCAGCAGCCTAGAGCTGACACGCGAGCAGTACTTC. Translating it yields CASSLELTREQYF.

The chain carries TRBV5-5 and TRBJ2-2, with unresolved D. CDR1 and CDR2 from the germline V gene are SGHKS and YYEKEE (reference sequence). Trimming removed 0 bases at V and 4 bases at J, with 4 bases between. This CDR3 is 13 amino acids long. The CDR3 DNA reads TGTGCCAGCAGCTTGGTAATCACCGGGGAGCTGTTTTTT. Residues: CASSLVITGELFF. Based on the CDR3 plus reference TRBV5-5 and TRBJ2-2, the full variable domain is DAGVTQSPTHLIKTRGQQVTLRCSPISGHKSVSWYQQVLGQGPQFIFQYYEKEERGRGNFPDRFSARQFPNYSSELNVNALLLGDSALYLCASSLVITGELFFGEGSRLTVL.

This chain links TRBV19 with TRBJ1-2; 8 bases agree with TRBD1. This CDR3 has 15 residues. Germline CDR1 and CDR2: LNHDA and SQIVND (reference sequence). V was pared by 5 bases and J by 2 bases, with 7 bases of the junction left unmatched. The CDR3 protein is CASSGRQGMNYGYTF. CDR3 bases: TGTGCCAGTAGTGGACGACAGGGGATGAACTATGGCTACACCTTC.

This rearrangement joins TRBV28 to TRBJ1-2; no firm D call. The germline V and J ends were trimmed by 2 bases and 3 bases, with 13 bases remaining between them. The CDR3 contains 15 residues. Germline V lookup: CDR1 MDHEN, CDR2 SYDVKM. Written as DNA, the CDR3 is TGTGCCAGCAGTTTACTCGAGGGTGGCGACTATGGCTACACCTTC. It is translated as CASSLLEGGDYGYTF.

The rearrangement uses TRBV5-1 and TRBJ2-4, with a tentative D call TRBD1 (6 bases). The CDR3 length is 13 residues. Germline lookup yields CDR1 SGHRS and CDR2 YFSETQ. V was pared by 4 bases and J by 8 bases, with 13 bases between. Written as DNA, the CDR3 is TGCGCCAGCAGCGAATGGACAGAGGACATTCAGTACTTC. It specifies CASSEWTEDIQYF.

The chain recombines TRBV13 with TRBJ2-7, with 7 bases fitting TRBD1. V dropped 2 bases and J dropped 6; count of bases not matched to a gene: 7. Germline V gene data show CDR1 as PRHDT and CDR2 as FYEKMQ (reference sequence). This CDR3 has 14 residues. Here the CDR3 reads CASSLFTGVSEQYF. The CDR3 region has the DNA TGTGCCAGCAGCTTATTCACAGGGGTGTCCGAGCAGTACTTC.

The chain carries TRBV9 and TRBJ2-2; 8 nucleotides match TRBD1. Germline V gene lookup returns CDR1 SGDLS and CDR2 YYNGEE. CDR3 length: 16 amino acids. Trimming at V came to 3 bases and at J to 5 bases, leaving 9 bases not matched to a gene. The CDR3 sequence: CASSASPGGGTGELFF. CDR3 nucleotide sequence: TGTGCCAGCAGCGCCTCCCCAGGGGGCGGGACCGGGGAGCTGTTTTTT.

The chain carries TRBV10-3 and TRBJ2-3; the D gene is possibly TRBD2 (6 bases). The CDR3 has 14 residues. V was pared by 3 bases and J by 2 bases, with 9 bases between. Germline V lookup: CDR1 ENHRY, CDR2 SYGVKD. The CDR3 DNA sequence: TGTGCCATCAGTGAACGCGGGGTCACAGATACGCAGTATTTT. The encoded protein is CAISERGVTDTQYF.

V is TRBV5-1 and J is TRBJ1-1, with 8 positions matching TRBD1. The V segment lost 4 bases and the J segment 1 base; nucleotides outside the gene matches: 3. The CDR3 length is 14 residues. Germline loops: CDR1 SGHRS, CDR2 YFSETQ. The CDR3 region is CASSEGQGNTEAFF. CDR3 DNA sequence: TGCGCCAGCAGCGAAGGACAGGGGAACACTGAAGCTTTCTTT.

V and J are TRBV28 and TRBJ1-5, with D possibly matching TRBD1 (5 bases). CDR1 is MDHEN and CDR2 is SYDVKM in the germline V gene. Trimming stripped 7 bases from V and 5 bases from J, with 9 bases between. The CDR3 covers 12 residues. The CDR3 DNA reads TGTGCCAGCAAGACAGTTGATCAGCCCCAGCATTTT. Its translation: CASKTVDQPQHF.

DNA for the CDR3: TGTGCCAGCTCACCAGGGACAGGATACACTGAAGCTTTCTTT. Translating it yields CASSPGTGYTEAFF. The chain combines TRBV18 with TRBJ1-1; 8 nucleotides align to TRBD1. J was trimmed by 3 bases and V by 2 bases; bases with no gene match: 2. The germline gives CDR1 KGHSH, CDR2 LQKENI. The CDR3 sequence is 14 residues long.

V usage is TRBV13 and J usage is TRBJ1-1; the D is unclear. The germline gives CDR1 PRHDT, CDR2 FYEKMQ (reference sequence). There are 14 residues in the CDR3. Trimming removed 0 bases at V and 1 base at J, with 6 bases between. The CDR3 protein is CASSLGRKNTEAFF. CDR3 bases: TGTGCCAGCAGCTTAGGCAGAAAGAACACTGAAGCTTTCTTT.